This T cell receptor beta chain was sequenced for a study of OX40 agonist ivuxolimab in advanced cancers. Overall study: It was ivuxolimab, an agonistic anti-OX40 (CD134) antibody, that patients were treated with.

Study-level points and caveats: Relatively little clonal expansion, among the lowest observed, appeared in partial responders at 0.1-3.0 mg/kg.

CDR1 and CDR2 from the germline V gene are SGHAT and FQNNGV. This CDR3 region has 17 residues. J lost 4 bases, V lost 7 bases, and 16 bases had no gene match. TCRdb's copy holds only in-frame clones and misses some; the assay was immunoSEQ multiplex PCR. The table lists tens of thousands of clones, roughly nine tenths of them singletons. Note on this clone: Antigen specificity is unknown.

The material was CD4+ or CD8+ T cells sorted from blood, obtained in a trial of the OX40 agonist ivuxolimab. The rearrangement joins TRBV11-2 to TRBJ2-5; 9 bases are shared with TRBD1. The clonotype originates from an adult with an advanced solid tumor such as melanoma, head and neck, liver or kidney cancer. In nucleotides, the CDR3 is TGTGCCAGCACCCTTTCGGACAGGGGATTGGGGCGAGAGACCCAGTACTTC. Translated, it gives CASTLSDRGLGRETQYF.